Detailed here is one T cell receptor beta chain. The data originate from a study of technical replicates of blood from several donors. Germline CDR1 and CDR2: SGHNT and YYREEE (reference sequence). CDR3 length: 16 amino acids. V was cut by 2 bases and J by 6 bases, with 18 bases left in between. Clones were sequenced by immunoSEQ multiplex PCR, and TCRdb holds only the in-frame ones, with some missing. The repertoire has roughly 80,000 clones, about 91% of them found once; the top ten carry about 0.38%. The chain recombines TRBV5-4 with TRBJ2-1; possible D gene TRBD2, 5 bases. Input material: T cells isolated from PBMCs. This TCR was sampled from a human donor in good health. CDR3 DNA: TGTGCCAGCAGCTTTATTTCTTTTTGGGAGAGCAATGAGCAGTTCTTC. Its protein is CASSFISFWESNEQFF.